The rows below give T cell receptor beta chains drawn from one sample of a study of Ad26.COV2.S vaccination and SARS-CoV-2 variants. Clones were read by immunoSEQ multiplex PCR, and TCRdb kept only the in-frame ones, dropping some. The sample comprises under 600,000 clones, roughly nine tenths of which are singletons, and approximately 1.7% rests with the top ten. The material sequenced was peripheral blood, taken in a trial of Ad26.COV2.S vaccine versus placebo. The receptor set was obtained from a person between 18 and 60 years old who received the Ad26.COV2.S COVID-19 vaccine or a placebo. CDR3s include the opening cysteine and the closing phenylalanine or tryptophan. D genes are given only for firm matches. The size field is filled for only some rows; it gives once, few, many or a size class.

DNA | CDR3 | D | V | size | J
TGTGCCAGCAGCCCCCGCTCTATGTCCTACAATGAGCAGTTCTTC | CASSPRSMSYNEQFF | . | TRBV5-4 | . | TRBJ2-1
TGTGCCAGCAGCCGCGAGGTTGGAGTCAACACTGAAGCTTTCTTT | CASSREVGVNTEAFF | . | TRBV9 | . | TRBJ1-1
TGTGCCAGCAGTCTGGGCACCAAAGAGACCCAGTACTTC | CASSLGTKETQYF | . | TRBV2 | once | TRBJ2-5
TGTGCCAGCAGCCCTGGACAGGCGAACACCGGGGAGCTGTTTTTT | CASSPGQANTGELFF | TRBD1 | TRBV3-1/TRBV3-2 | . | TRBJ2-2
TGTGTAAGCGGTACGCAGTATTTT | CVSGTQYF | . | TRBV2 | . | TRBJ2-3
TGCGCCAGCAGCCCCGGGACAGTTAGCAATCAGCCCCAGCATTTT | CASSPGTVSNQPQHF | TRBD1 | TRBV5-1 | few | TRBJ1-5
TGTGCCAGTAGGGAACAGGGAATCGGAAATCAGCCCCAGCATTTT | CASREQGIGNQPQHF | . | TRBV19 | . | TRBJ1-5
TGTGCCAGCAGCTTCCCGCTGGACGGGGAGAGCTCCTACAATGAGCAGTTCTTC | CASSFPLDGESSYNEQFF | . | TRBV7-8 | . | TRBJ2-1
TGTGCCAGCAGCTTGGGGGGAGGTAACCCCTACGAGCAGTACTTC | CASSLGGGNPYEQYF | . | TRBV11-2 | . | TRBJ2-7
TGTGCCAGCAGTGAAGAGACCGGGACAGGGAAAAACTATGGCTACACCTTC | CASSEETGTGKNYGYTF | TRBD1 | TRBV6-1 | . | TRBJ1-2
TGTGCCAGTAGTATATTGTGGGAAGAGTCCTACGAGCAGTACTTC | CASSILWEESYEQYF | . | TRBV19 | . | TRBJ2-7
TGTGCCAGCACCCATACAGGGGCCGGGGAGCTGTTTTTT | CASTHTGAGELFF | TRBD1 | TRBV28 | . | TRBJ2-2
TGTGCCAGCAATTTAAGAAACACCATATATTTT | CASNLRNTIYF | . | TRBV6-5 | . | TRBJ1-3
TGTGCCAGCAGCTTGACCCAAGTAGCCAAAAACATTCAGTACTTC | CASSLTQVAKNIQYF | . | TRBV5-6 | . | TRBJ2-4
TGTGCCAGCGGCAAATTGCCGGCCGCCCAAGAGACCCAGTACTTC | CASGKLPAAQETQYF | . | TRBV27 | . | TRBJ2-5
TGTGCCAGCAGTTTCAGGAGCTCCTATAATTCACCCCTCCACTTT | CASSFRSSYNSPLHF | . | TRBV28 | . | TRBJ1-6
TGTGCCAGCAGCTTTGGCCCTAATCAGCCCCAGCATTTT | CASSFGPNQPQHF | . | TRBV7-6 | . | TRBJ1-5
TGTGCCAGCAGCGTAGAACTGACACCCCGTGGGGAGCAGTACTTC | CASSVELTPRGEQYF | . | TRBV9 | . | TRBJ2-7
TGCGCCAGCAGCCCAGGGACTAGCGGGAGGGTCAACGAGCAGTACTTC | CASSPGTSGRVNEQYF | TRBD2 | TRBV5-1 | . | TRBJ2-7
TGTGCCAGCACCGGGGGCGGGGACACTGAAGCTTTCTTT | CASTGGGDTEAFF | . | TRBV6-6 | . | TRBJ1-1
TGTGCCAGCGTTAATGGTCGGGGAGGGGATGGCTACACCTTC | CASVNGRGGDGYTF | . | TRBV7-9 | . | TRBJ1-2
TGTGCCAGCAGCCGGGACAGCCTTTTAACGGGTGGCTACACCTTC | CASSRDSLLTGGYTF | TRBD1 | TRBV5-4 | . | TRBJ1-2
TGTGCCAGCAGCCCCCGCGGGACGGGACTACATCAGCCCCAGCATTTT | CASSPRGTGLHQPQHF | . | TRBV28 | . | TRBJ1-5
TGTGCCAGCAGCCCGGGCGGGAACTATGGCTACACCTTC | CASSPGGNYGYTF | . | TRBV28 | . | TRBJ1-2
TGCAGCGCCGGGGGACAGGCCGTATACGAGCAGTACTTC | CSAGGQAVYEQYF | TRBD1 | TRBV29-1 | . | TRBJ2-7
TGTGCCAGTAGTCCCCGGGGGGACGTGCAGCCCCAGCATTTT | CASSPRGDVQPQHF | . | TRBV19 | once | TRBJ1-5
TGTGCCAGCAGCTTAGGGGCCCGGGACTTGGCCGGGGCGTTCTTC | CASSLGARDLAGAFF | . | TRBV7-2 | . | TRBJ2-1
TGTGCCAGCAGCCCGGATATTACTAACTATGGCTACACCTTC | CASSPDITNYGYTF | . | TRBV6-2/TRBV6-3 | . | TRBJ1-2
TGTGCCAGCAGCCCGTGGACGGAGAGACACGGCTACACCTTC | CASSPWTERHGYTF | . | TRBV3-1/TRBV3-2 | . | TRBJ1-2
TGTGCCAGCAGCTTGGCTATGTTCAGGACCGGGACAGGGGCCTACAATGAGCAGTTCTTC | CASSLAMFRTGTGAYNEQFF | TRBD1 | TRBV5-8 | . | TRBJ2-1
TGTGCCAGCAGTATAAACACAGATACGCAGTATTTT | CASSINTDTQYF | . | TRBV12-3/TRBV12-4 | . | TRBJ2-3
TGTGCCAGCAGTGAATTGAAACTAGCGGGACCCTACAATGAGCAGTTCTTC | CASSELKLAGPYNEQFF | TRBD2 | TRBV2 | . | TRBJ2-1
TGCGCCAGCAGCCAAGATCGCGCGGGCGCCTCCTACAATGAGCAGTTCTTC | CASSQDRAGASYNEQFF | . | TRBV4-3 | . | TRBJ2-1
TGTGCCAGCAGTACCCCGACAGGTTACTATGGCTACACCTTC | CASSTPTGYYGYTF | . | TRBV28 | . | TRBJ1-2
TGTGCCAGCAGCCCCGCCAGGGACAGGGGGCCTTATTCACCCCTCCACTTT | CASSPARDRGPYSPLHF | TRBD1 | TRBV11-2 | . | TRBJ1-6
TGCAGTGCTATAAAAGTCAACGAGCAGTACTTC | CSAIKVNEQYF | . | TRBV20-1 | . | TRBJ2-7
TGTGCCAGCAGTGAAGACTTGGGAGTCGGAAACACCATATATTTT | CASSEDLGVGNTIYF | . | TRBV2 | . | TRBJ1-3
TGTGCCGACCGAGTGTTGTACGAGCAGTACTTC | CADRVLYEQYF | . | TRBV7-9 | . | TRBJ2-7
TGTGCCAGCAGCCAACAGGGGGCTGGGGTATACAACACTGAAGCTTTCTTT | CASSQQGAGVYNTEAFF | TRBD1 | TRBV5-8 | . | TRBJ1-1
TGTGCCAGTAGTGGAGGGACAGGGCGTGGGGAGCAGTACTTC | CASSGGTGRGEQYF | TRBD1 | TRBV19 | . | TRBJ2-7
TGTGCCACCAGCCGAAAGCAGTATAGCTCCTACAATGAGCAGTTCTTC | CATSRKQYSSYNEQFF | . | TRBV15 | . | TRBJ2-1
TGTGCCAGCAGAACGGGCAGGGTGAACACCGGGGAGCTGTTTTTT | CASRTGRVNTGELFF | . | TRBV5-5 | . | TRBJ2-2
TGTGCCACCAGCAGACTAATCACAGGGACTGGCGGGCATGGCTACACCTTC | CATSRLITGTGGHGYTF | . | TRBV15 | once | TRBJ1-2
TGTGCCACATCCACGACGGGGGCTCGGGACACTGAAGCTTTCTTT | CATSTTGARDTEAFF | . | TRBV24-1 | . | TRBJ1-1
TGTGCCAGCGGACTAGCGGGGGGTAGCACAGATACGCAGTATTTT | CASGLAGGSTDTQYF | TRBD2 | TRBV19 | . | TRBJ2-3